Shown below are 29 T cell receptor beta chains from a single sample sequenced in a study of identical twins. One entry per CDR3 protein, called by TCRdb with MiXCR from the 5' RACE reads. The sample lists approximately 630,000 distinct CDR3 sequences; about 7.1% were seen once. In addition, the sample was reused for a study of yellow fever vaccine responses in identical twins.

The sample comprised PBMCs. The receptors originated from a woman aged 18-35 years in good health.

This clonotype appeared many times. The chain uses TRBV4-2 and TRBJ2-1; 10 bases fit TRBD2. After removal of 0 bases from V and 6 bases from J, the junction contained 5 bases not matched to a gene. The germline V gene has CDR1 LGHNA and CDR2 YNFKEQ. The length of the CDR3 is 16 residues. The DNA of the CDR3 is TGTGCCAGCAGCCAAGATCCGCTAGCGGGGGTCAATGAGCAGTTCTTC. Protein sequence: CASSQDPLAGVNEQFF.

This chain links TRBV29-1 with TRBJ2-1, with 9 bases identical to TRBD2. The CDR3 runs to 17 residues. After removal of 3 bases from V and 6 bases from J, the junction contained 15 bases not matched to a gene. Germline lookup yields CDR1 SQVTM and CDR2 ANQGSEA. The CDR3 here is CSVDPSGNYPIINEQFF. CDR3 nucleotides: TGCAGCGTTGACCCTAGCGGGAATTACCCAATCATCAATGAGCAGTTCTTC.

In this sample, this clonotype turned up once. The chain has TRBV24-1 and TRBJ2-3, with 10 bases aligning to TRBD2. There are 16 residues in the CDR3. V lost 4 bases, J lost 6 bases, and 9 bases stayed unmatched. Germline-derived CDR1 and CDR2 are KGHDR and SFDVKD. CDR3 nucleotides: TGTGCCACCAGTGAGTCCGGGACTAGCGACTGGGATACGCAGTATTTT. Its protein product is CATSESGTSDWDTQYF.

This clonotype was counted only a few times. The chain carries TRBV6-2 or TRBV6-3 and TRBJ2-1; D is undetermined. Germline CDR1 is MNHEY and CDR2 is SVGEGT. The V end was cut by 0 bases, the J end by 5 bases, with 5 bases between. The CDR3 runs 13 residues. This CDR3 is CASSYSAHNEQFF. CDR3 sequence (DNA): TGTGCCAGCAGTTACTCTGCTCACAATGAGCAGTTCTTC.

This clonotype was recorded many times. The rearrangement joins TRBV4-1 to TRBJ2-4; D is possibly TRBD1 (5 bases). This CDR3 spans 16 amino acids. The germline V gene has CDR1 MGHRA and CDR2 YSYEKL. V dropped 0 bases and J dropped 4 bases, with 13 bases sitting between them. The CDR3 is CASSQEPQAWKNIQYF. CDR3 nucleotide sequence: TGCGCCAGCAGCCAAGAACCACAGGCGTGGAAAAACATTCAGTACTTC.

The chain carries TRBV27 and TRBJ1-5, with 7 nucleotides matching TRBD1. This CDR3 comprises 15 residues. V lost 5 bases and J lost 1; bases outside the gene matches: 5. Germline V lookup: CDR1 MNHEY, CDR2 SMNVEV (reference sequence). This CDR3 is CASSKGGASNQPQHF. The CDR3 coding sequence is TGTGCCAGCAGTAAAGGGGGCGCGAGCAATCAGCCCCAGCATTTT.

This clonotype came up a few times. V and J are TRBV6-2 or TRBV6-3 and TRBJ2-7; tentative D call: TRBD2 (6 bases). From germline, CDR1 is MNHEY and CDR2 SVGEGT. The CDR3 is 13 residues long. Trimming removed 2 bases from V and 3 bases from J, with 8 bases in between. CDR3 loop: CASSYLGGYEQYV. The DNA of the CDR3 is TGTGCCAGCAGTTACCTCGGGGGCTACGAGCAGTACGTC.

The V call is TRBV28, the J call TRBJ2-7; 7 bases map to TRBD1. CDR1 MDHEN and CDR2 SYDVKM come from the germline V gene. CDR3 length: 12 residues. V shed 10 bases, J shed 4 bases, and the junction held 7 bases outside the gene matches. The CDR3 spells CAIPGTDYEQYV. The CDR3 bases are TGTGCCATCCCCGGGACAGATTACGAGCAGTACGTC.

CDR3 sequence reads: CASKTGGSHTGELFF. The CDR3, as DNA: TGTGCCAGCAAAACCGGGGGCAGCCACACCGGGGAGCTGTTTTTT. J is TRBJ2-2 and V is TRBV12-3 or TRBV12-4; D may match TRBD1 or TRBD2 (6 bases each). V was trimmed by 7 bases and J by 3 bases, leaving 15 bases between them. This CDR3 spans 15 amino acids.

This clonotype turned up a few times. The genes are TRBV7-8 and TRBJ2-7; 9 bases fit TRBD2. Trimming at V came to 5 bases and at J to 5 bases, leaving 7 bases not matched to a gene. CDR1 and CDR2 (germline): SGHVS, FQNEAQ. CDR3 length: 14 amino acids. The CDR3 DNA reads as TGTGCCAGCAGCCCTAGCGGGGTCAGCCACGAGCAGTACGTC. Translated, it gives CASSPSGVSHEQYV.

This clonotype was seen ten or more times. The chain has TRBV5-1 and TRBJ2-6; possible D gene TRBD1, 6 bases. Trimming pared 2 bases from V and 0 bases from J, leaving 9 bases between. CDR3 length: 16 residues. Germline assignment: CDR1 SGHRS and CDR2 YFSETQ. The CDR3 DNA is TGCGCCAGCAGCTTCCAGGGGATCTCTGGGGCCAACGTCCTGACTTTC. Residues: CASSFQGISGANVLTF.

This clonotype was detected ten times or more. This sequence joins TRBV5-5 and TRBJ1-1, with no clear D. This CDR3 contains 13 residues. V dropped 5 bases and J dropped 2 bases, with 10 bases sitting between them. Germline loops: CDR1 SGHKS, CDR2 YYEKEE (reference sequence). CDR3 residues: CASSSGLNTEAFF. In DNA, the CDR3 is TGTGCCAGCAGTTCAGGACTTAACACTGAAGCTTTCTTT.

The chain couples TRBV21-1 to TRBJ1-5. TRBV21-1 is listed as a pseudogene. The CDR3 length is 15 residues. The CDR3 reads CASSIRRDENQPQHF. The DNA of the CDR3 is TGTGCCAGCAGCATCCGCCGCGACGAAAATCAGCCCCAGCATTTT.

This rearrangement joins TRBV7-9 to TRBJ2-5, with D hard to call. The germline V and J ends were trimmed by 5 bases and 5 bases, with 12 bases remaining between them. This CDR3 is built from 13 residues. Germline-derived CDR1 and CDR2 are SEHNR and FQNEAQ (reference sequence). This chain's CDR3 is CASSRPLGETQYF. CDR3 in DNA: TGTGCCAGCAGCCGGCCGCTAGGGGAGACCCAGTACTTC.

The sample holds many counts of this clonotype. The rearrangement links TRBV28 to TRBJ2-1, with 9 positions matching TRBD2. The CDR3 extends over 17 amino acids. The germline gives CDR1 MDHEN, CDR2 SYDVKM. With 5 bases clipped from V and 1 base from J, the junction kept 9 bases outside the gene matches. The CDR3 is CASSPPLAGGSYNEQFF. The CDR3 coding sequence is TGTGCCAGCAGTCCCCCTCTGGCGGGAGGGTCCTACAATGAGCAGTTCTTC. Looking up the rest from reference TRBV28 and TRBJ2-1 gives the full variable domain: DVKVTQSSRYLVKRTGEKVFLECVQDMDHENMFWYRQDPGLGLRLIYFSYDVKMKEKGDIPEGYSVSREKKERFSLILESASTNQTSMYLCASSPPLAGGSYNEQFFGPGTRLTVL.

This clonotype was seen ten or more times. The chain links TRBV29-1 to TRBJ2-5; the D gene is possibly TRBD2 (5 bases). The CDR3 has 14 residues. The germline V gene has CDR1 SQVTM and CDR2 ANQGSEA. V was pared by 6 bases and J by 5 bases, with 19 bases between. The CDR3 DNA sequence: TGCAGCGTATTGGTGCCTAGCTCGGTGGAGACCCAGTACTTC. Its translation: CSVLVPSSVETQYF.

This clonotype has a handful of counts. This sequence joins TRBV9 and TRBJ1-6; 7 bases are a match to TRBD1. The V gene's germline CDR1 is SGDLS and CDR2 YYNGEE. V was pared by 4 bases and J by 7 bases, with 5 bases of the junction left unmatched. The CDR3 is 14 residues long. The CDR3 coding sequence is TGTGCCAGCAGCACCTCAGGGGGAAATTCACCCCTCCACTTT. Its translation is CASSTSGGNSPLHF.

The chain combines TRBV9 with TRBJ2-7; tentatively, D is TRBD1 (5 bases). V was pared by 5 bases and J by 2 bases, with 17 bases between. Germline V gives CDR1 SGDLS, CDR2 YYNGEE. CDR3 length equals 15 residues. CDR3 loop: CASSPGWTQTYEQYF. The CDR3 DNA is TGTGCCAGCAGTCCTGGGTGGACACAAACCTACGAGCAGTACTTC.

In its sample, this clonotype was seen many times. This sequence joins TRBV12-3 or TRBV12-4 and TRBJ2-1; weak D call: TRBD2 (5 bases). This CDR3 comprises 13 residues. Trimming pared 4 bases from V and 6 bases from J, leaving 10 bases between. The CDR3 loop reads CASSWTEANEQFF. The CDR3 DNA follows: TGTGCCAGCAGTTGGACTGAGGCCAATGAGCAGTTCTTC.

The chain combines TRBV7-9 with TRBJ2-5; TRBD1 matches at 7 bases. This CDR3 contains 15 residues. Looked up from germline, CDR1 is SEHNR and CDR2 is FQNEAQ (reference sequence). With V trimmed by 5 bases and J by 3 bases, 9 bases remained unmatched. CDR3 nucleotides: TGTGCCAGCAGCCACCGTTCAGACAGGGAAGAGACCCAGTACTTC. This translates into CASSHRSDREETQYF.

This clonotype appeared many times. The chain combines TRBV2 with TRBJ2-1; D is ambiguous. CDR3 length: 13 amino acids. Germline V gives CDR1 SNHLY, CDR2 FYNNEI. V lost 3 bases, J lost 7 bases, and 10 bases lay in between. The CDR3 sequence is CASSERGLNEQFF. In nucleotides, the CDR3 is TGTGCCAGCAGTGAGAGAGGCCTGAATGAGCAGTTCTTC.

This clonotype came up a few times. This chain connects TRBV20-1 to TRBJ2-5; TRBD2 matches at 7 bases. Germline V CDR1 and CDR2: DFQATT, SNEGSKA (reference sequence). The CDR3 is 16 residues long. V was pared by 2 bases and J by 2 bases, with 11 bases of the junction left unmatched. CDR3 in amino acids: CSARPPGLVLQETQYF. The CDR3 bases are TGCAGTGCTAGACCCCCCGGACTAGTATTACAAGAGACCCAGTACTTC.

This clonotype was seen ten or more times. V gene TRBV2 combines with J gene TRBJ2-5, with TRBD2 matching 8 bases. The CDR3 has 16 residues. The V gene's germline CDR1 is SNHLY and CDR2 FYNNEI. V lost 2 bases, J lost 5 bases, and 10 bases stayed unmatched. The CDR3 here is CASSELAGGGLETQYF. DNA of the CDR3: TGTGCCAGCAGTGAACTGGCGGGGGGTGGGTTGGAGACCCAGTACTTC.

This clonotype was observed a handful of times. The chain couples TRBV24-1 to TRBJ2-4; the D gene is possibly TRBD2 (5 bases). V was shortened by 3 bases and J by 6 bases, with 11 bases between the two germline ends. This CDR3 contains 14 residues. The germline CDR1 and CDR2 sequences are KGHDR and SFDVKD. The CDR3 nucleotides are TGTGCCACCAGTGATCCGGGGTTCGGAAACATTCAGTACTTC. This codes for CATSDPGFGNIQYF.

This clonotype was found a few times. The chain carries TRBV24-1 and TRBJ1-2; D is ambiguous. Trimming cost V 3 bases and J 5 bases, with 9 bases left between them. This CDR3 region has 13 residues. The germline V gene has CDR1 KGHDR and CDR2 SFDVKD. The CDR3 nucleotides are TGTGCCACCAGTGATGCAGGAACATATGGCTACACCTTC. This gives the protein CATSDAGTYGYTF.

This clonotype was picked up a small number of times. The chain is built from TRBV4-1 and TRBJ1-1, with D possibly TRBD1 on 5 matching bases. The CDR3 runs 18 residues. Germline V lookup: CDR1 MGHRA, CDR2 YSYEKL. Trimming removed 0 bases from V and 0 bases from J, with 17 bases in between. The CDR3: CASSQEGVREQVNTEAFF. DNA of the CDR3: TGCGCCAGCAGCCAAGAAGGGGTCAGGGAGCAAGTGAACACTGAAGCTTTCTTT.

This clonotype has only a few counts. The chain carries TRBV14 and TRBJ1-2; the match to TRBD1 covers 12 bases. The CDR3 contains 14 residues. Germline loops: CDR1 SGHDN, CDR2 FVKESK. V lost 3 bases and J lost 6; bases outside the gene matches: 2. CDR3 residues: CASSHRDRGHGYTF. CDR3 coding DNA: TGTGCCAGCAGCCACCGGGACAGGGGGCATGGCTACACCTTC.

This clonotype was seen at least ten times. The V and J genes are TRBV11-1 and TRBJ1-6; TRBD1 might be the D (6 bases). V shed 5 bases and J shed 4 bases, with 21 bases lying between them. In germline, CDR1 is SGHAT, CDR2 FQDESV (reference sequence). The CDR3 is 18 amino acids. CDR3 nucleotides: TGTGCCAGCAGCCCGGACAGAGCTAATCAAGGGTATAATTCACCCCTCCACTTT. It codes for CASSPDRANQGYNSPLHF.

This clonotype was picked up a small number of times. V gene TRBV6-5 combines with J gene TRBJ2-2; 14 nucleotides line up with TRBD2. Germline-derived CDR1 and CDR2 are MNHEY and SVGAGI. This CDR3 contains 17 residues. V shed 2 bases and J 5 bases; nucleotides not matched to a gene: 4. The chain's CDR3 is CASSYPGLAGGTGELFF. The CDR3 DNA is TGTGCCAGCAGTTACCCCGGACTAGCGGGGGGTACCGGGGAGCTGTTTTTT.